These 23 T cell receptor beta chains came from one sample sequenced in a study of T cell clones after liver transplantation. Profiling relied on immunoSEQ multiplex PCR, and the TCRdb table lists in-frame clones only, not all of them. Counted here are around 78,000 clones, around 78% occurring once; the ten biggest clones make up over 2.5%. This sample comprised CD4+ T cells from blood, obtained at the 22-month timepoint. Receptors were obtained from a human patient who received a liver transplant. The graft donor may be the source of some T cells.

The table lists this clone with a count of one. The same CDR3 arises from other DNA sequences in this sample as well. J is TRBJ2-3 and V is TRBV7-3, with 9 bases that match TRBD2. Germline-derived CDR1 and CDR2 are SGHTA and FQGTGA. V dropped 2 bases and J dropped 0; count of bases not matched to a gene: 3. This CDR3 region has 16 residues. The CDR3 loop is CASSLGSGRSTDTQYF. CDR3 coding DNA: TGTGCCAGCAGCTTAGGAAGCGGGAGGAGCACAGATACGCAGTATTTT.

The chain uses TRBV4-1 and TRBJ1-4; D is ambiguous. V was clipped by 4 bases and J by 4 bases, with 7 bases between them. The CDR3 has 13 residues. CDR1 and CDR2 (germline): MGHRA, YSYEKL. The CDR3 protein is CASSLGLNEKLFF. CDR3 nucleotides: TGCGCCAGCAGCCTCGGTCTTAATGAAAAACTGTTTTTT.

The genes are TRBV10-3 and TRBJ2-6; D not resolved. The CDR3 sequence is 15 residues long. Germline V lookup: CDR1 ENHRY, CDR2 SYGVKD. V was trimmed by 4 bases and J by 2 bases, leaving 9 bases between them. DNA of the CDR3: TGTGCCATCAGTGGAATCCGCACTGGGGCCAACGTCCTGACTTTC. This translates into CAISGIRTGANVLTF.

This clone turned up a few times. The chain uses TRBV10-3 and TRBJ2-3, with a tentative D call TRBD2 (7 bases). The CDR3 has 15 residues. With 10 bases removed from V and 2 bases from J, the gap between germline ends came to 19 bases. Per germline, CDR1 ENHRY and CDR2 SYGVKD. The CDR3 DNA reads TGTGCCACCAGGGGAGGGCCCACACTCACAGATACGCAGTATTTT. It is translated as CATRGGPTLTDTQYF.

CDR3 amino acids: CASSVEGSGGETQYF. The CDR3 DNA reads TGTGCCAGCAGCGTAGAGGGTAGCGGGGGGGAGACCCAGTACTTC. The V and J genes are TRBV9 and TRBJ2-5; 10 nucleotides line up with TRBD2. This CDR3 has 15 amino acids. V lost 0 bases and J lost 5; bases outside the gene matches: 4. Germline V lookup: CDR1 SGDLS, CDR2 YYNGEE.

This chain links TRBV7-2 with TRBJ1-1, with no clear D. The ends were cut back, 1 base at V and 0 bases at J, with 9 bases in the middle. The V gene's germline CDR1 is SGHTA and CDR2 FQGNSA. The CDR3 is made up of 15 amino acids. CDR3 loop: CASSLVGSMNTEAFF. CDR3 nucleotides: TGTGCCAGCAGCTTAGTTGGGAGTATGAACACTGAAGCTTTCTTT.

The V call is TRBV7-2, the J call TRBJ1-6; D possibly corresponds to TRBD1 (6 bases). This CDR3 spans 16 amino acids. Germline-derived CDR1 and CDR2 are SGHTA and FQGNSA. V gave up 2 bases and J gave up 11 bases, with 19 bases separating them. CDR3 amino acids: CASSLTSTGTVPPLHF. The CDR3 DNA reads as TGTGCCAGCAGCTTAACTTCCACAGGGACCGTCCCACCCCTCCACTTT. The whole variable domain, remainder taken from reference TRBV7-2 and TRBJ1-6, is GAGVSQSPSNKVTEKGKDVELRCDPISGHTALYWYRQSLGQGLEFLIYFQGNSAPDKSGLPSDRFSAERTGGSVSTLTIQRTQQEDSAVYLCASSLTSTGTVPPLHFGNGTRLTVT.

The V and J genes are TRBV5-1 and TRBJ2-6, with D maybe TRBD1 (6 bases). The CDR3 totals 17 residues. Germline loops: CDR1 SGHRS, CDR2 YFSETQ. V gave up 4 bases and J gave up 2 bases, with 16 bases separating them. The CDR3 loop is CASSGGGQTAGANVLTF. The DNA of the CDR3 is TGCGCCAGCAGCGGGGGCGGACAGACGGCTGGGGCCAACGTCCTGACTTTC.

A note on this clone: The same CDR3 also results from other DNA sequences found in this sample. The V gene is TRBV14, the J gene TRBJ2-5; D uncertain. Trimming cost V 6 bases and J 5 bases, with 22 bases left between them. The CDR3 totals 16 residues. From germline, CDR1 is SGHDN and CDR2 FVKESK. CDR3 nucleotide sequence: TGTGCCAGCAGTCAACCCCCGGCCCCCCGTCGGGAGACCCAGTACTTC. Translation gives CASSQPPAPRRETQYF.

The chain links TRBV7-2 to TRBJ2-2; a possible D gene is TRBD2 (6 bases). This CDR3 is built from 14 residues. V was cut by 5 bases and J by 0 bases, with 7 bases left in between. In germline, CDR1 is SGHTA, CDR2 FQGNSA. The CDR3 sequence: CASSRLANTGELFF. In nucleotides, the CDR3 is TGTGCCAGCAGCAGACTAGCGAACACCGGGGAGCTGTTTTTT.

DNA of the CDR3: TGTGCCAGCAGCTTACACCGACAGGGTTCCGGGGAGCTGTTTTTT. Translation: CASSLHRQGSGELFF. V is TRBV5-5 and J is TRBJ2-2; 7 nucleotides match TRBD1. CDR1 SGHKS and CDR2 YYEKEE come from the germline V gene (reference sequence). V shed 2 bases, J shed 6 bases, and the junction held 7 bases outside the gene matches. The length of the CDR3 is 15 residues.

CDR3 region: CASSKTGTSRYNEQFF. The CDR3 nucleotides are TGTGCCAGCAGCAAAACCGGGACTAGCAGATACAATGAGCAGTTCTTC. V is TRBV7-3 and J is TRBJ2-1, with 9 nucleotides matching TRBD2. The V gene's germline CDR1 is SGHTA and CDR2 FQGTGA. There are 16 residues in the CDR3. With V trimmed by 5 bases and J by 4 bases, 9 bases remained unmatched.

The rearrangement links TRBV2 to TRBJ2-7, with 7 bases fitting TRBD1. Losses at the gene ends were 6 bases for V and 6 bases for J; bases not matched to a gene: 14. In germline, CDR1 is SNHLY, CDR2 FYNNEI. The CDR3 contains 15 residues. This chain's CDR3 is CASSSLQYDRAEQYF. In DNA form, the CDR3 reads TGTGCCAGCAGCTCACTTCAATACGACAGGGCCGAGCAGTACTTC.

The rearrangement uses TRBV19 and TRBJ2-1; TRBD1 matches 8 bases. The V and J ends lost 6 bases and 10 bases, in that order; junction bases with no gene match: 11. Germline lookup yields CDR1 LNHDA and CDR2 SQIVND (reference sequence). CDR3 size: 14 residues. The CDR3 spells CASRDWGQVKEQFF. The CDR3 DNA sequence: TGTGCCAGTAGGGACTGGGGACAGGTAAAAGAGCAGTTCTTC.

The rearrangement joins TRBV9 to TRBJ2-3; possibly TRBD2 for D (6 bases). With 1 base removed from V and 3 bases from J, the gap between germline ends came to 12 bases. CDR1 and CDR2 from the germline V gene are SGDLS and YYNGEE. This CDR3 is 15 amino acids long. CDR3 DNA sequence: TGTGCCAGCAGCGTATTAGTCGGAGGGACAGATACGCAGTATTTT. Protein sequence: CASSVLVGGTDTQYF.

This clone showed up just a few times. The chain recombines TRBV6-1 with TRBJ2-5, with D hard to call. Germline assignment: CDR1 MNHNS and CDR2 SASEGT. Trimming stripped 4 bases from V and 0 bases from J, with 9 bases between. The CDR3 sequence is 14 residues long. This CDR3 is CASSGLFYQETQYF. The CDR3 region has the DNA TGTGCCAGCAGTGGACTCTTCTACCAAGAGACCCAGTACTTC.

This chain uses TRBV29-1 with TRBJ2-7; D might be TRBD1 or TRBD2, each matching 6 bases. The CDR3 totals 11 residues. Trimming stripped 4 bases from V and 7 bases from J, with 11 bases between. Germline CDR1 reads SQVTM; CDR2 reads ANQGSEA. CDR3 sequence: CSVATGREQYF. For the CDR3, the DNA is TGCAGCGTTGCAACAGGGAGGGAGCAGTACTTC.

The chain carries TRBV19 and TRBJ2-3; maybe TRBD2 (6 bases). The CDR3 has 14 amino acids. Germline V gene data show CDR1 as LNHDA and CDR2 as SQIVND (reference sequence). Trimming took off 7 bases at V and 1 base at J, with 12 bases between the two ends. The CDR3 bases are TGTGCCAGTACCAACGGGGGAGGCACAGATACGCAGTATTTT. Translating gives CASTNGGGTDTQYF.

In its sample, this clone was seen once. J is TRBJ1-6 and V is TRBV4-3; tentative D call: TRBD1 (5 bases). V lost 6 bases to trimming and J lost 9 bases, with 18 bases between them. The CDR3 extends over 15 amino acids. The germline V gene encodes CDR1 LGHNA and CDR2 YSLEER. The chain's CDR3 is CASRPSRGAGSPLHF. The DNA for the CDR3 is TGCGCCAGCAGACCGAGCAGAGGGGCGGGTTCACCCCTCCACTTT.

The chain's CDR3 is CASSVEEGSYEQYF. Here the CDR3 DNA reads TGTGCCAGCAGCGTAGAGGAAGGGTCTTACGAGCAGTACTTC. The chain employs TRBV9 and TRBJ2-7; D is uncertain. CDR1 SGDLS and CDR2 YYNGEE come from the germline V gene. CDR3 length equals 14 residues. Trimming left V 0 bases short and J 4 bases short, with 11 bases between.

The genes are TRBV7-2 and TRBJ1-2; maybe TRBD1 (5 bases). The CDR3 length is 14 residues. The V end was cut by 0 bases, the J end by 8 bases, with 13 bases between. CDR1 and CDR2 (germline): SGHTA, FQGNSA. CDR3 sequence reads: CASSLAKGREGYTF. DNA for the CDR3: TGTGCCAGCAGCTTAGCGAAGGGGAGGGAAGGCTACACCTTC.

This clone was counted a single time. The genes are TRBV25-1 and TRBJ2-7; 10 nucleotides match TRBD1. CDR3 size: 15 residues. Germline V CDR1 and CDR2: MGHDK, SYGVNS. The ends lost 5 bases at V and 4 bases at J; junction bases unmatched: 8. The CDR3, as DNA: TGTGCCAGCAGTTCTCCCGACAGGGGGCTATACGAGCAGTACTTC. It encodes CASSSPDRGLYEQYF.

The genes are TRBV6-4 and TRBJ1-5; no clear D. CDR3 length: 16 residues. CDR1 MRHNA and CDR2 SNTAGT come from the germline V gene. Deletions cut 0 bases from V and 3 bases from J, with 12 bases between. CDR3 loop: CASSDSKEMYNQPQHF. The DNA of the CDR3 is TGTGCCAGCAGTGACTCGAAAGAGATGTACAATCAGCCCCAGCATTTT.